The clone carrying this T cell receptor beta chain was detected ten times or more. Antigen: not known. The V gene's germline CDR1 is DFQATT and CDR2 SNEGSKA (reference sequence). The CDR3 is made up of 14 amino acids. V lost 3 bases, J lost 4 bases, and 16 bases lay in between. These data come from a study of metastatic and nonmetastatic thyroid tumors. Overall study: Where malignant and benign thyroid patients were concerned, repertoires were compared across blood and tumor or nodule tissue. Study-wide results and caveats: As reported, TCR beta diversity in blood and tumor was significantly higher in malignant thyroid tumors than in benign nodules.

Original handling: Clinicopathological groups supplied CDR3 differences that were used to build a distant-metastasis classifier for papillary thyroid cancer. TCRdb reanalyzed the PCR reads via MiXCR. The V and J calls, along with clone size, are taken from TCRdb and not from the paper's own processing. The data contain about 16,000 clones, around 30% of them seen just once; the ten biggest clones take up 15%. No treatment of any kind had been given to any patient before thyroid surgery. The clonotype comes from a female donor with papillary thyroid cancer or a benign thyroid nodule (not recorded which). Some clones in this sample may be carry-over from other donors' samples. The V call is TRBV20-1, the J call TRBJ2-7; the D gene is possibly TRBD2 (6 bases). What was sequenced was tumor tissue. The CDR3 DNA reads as TGCAGTGCTAGGGAGGCATCCGGGAGATACGAGCAGTACTTC. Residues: CSAREASGRYEQYF.